A single sample gave rise to the 32 T cell receptor beta chains below, sequenced in a study of monozygotic twins with cystic fibrosis. The method was immunoSEQ multiplex PCR; TCRdb's version includes in-frame clones alone and lacks a portion of them. The data show 30,000 to 35,000 clones, nearly 98% seen once. Sequencing was carried out using blood. The receptors derive from a girl aged 2-10 years with cystic fibrosis.

The rearrangement joins TRBV29-1 to TRBJ2-3, with D possibly being TRBD2 (5 bases). Trimming removed 5 bases at V and 3 bases at J, with 15 bases between. CDR3 length: 14 residues. CDR1 SQVTM and CDR2 ANQGSEA come from the germline V gene. CDR3 in amino acids: CSVPALRRTDTQYF. The CDR3, as DNA: TGCAGCGTTCCTGCCCTCCGGAGGACAGATACGCAGTATTTT.

This chain uses TRBV2 with TRBJ1-4; D remains ambiguous. Trimming cost V 1 base and J 5 bases, with 11 bases left between them. From germline, CDR1 is SNHLY and CDR2 FYNNEI. CDR3 length: 15 amino acids. In nucleotides, the CDR3 is TGTGCCAGCAGTGAAGGGGCAGGTGAAAATGAAAAACTGTTTTTT. Protein sequence: CASSEGAGENEKLFF.

The chain combines TRBV2 with TRBJ1-5, with 11 bases matching TRBD1. V dropped 3 bases and J dropped 2; count of bases not matched to a gene: 3. The CDR3 spans 16 residues. The germline CDR1 and CDR2 sequences are SNHLY and FYNNEI. CDR3 nucleotides: TGTGCCAGCAGTGAGGGGACAGGGGGAGGCAATCAGCCCCAGCATTTT. This sequence encodes CASSEGTGGGNQPQHF.

The chain recombines TRBV14 with TRBJ2-1, with 11 bases fitting TRBD2. Germline trimming cut 2 bases from V and 4 bases from J; bases unmatched to any gene: 7. CDR1 and CDR2 (germline): SGHDN, FVKESK. The CDR3 runs to 17 residues. The CDR3: CASSQFALAGGYNEQFF. The CDR3 DNA follows: TGTGCCAGCAGCCAATTCGCCCTAGCGGGAGGATACAATGAGCAGTTCTTC.

This chain uses TRBV29-1 with TRBJ1-2; D not certain. V was shortened by 4 bases and J by 4 bases, with 10 bases between the two germline ends. Per the germline V gene, CDR1 is SQVTM and CDR2 is ANQGSEA. The CDR3 extends over 12 amino acids. CDR3 DNA sequence: TGCAGCGTTGTACAAAGACTCTATGGCTACACCTTC. Encoded protein: CSVVQRLYGYTF.

This sequence joins TRBV5-6 and TRBJ1-2; D is undetermined. V was cut by 4 bases and J by 4 bases, with 14 bases left in between. The CDR3 consists of 14 residues. Germline V lookup: CDR1 SGHDT, CDR2 YYEEEE. CDR3 region: CASSPGPDRYGYTF. CDR3 DNA: TGTGCCAGCAGCCCCGGGCCAGACCGCTATGGCTACACCTTC.

The rearrangement uses TRBV5-6 and TRBJ1-1; D is unclear. This CDR3 is built from 15 residues. The V end lost 0 bases, the J end lost 0 bases, and 9 bases lay between the germline ends. The germline gives CDR1 SGHDT, CDR2 YYEEEE. CDR3 nucleotides: TGTGCCAGCAGCTTGGTTGGAGTTCTGAACACTGAAGCTTTCTTT. Residues: CASSLVGVLNTEAFF.

This clone appeared a single time. The CDR3: CASSLAPGTSYEQYF. The CDR3 DNA sequence: TGCGCCAGCAGCTTGGCCCCGGGGACCTCCTACGAGCAGTACTTC. The V call is TRBV5-1, the J call TRBJ2-7, with D tentatively TRBD1 or TRBD2 (5 bases each). CDR1 and CDR2 from the germline V gene are SGHRS and YFSETQ. V lost 0 bases, J lost 0 bases, and 10 bases lay in between. This CDR3 is 15 amino acids long.

This sequence joins TRBV29-1 and TRBJ2-3; 7 bases map to TRBD1. Germline V gene sequence: CDR1 SQVTM, CDR2 ANQGSEA. The CDR3 length is 13 residues. V lost 7 bases and J lost 5; bases outside the gene matches: 9. CDR3 nucleotide sequence: TGCAGCGACTCCGACAGGGTACGAGATACGCAGTATTTT. Its translation is CSDSDRVRDTQYF.

The gene calls are TRBV5-4 and TRBJ2-7; TRBD1 aligns across 9 bases. V was clipped by 4 bases and J by 2 bases; unmatched bases: 4. Germline CDR1 and CDR2: SGHNT and YYREEE (reference sequence). CDR3 length equals 14 residues. CDR3: CASSLGTGPYEQYF. The DNA of the CDR3 is TGTGCCAGCAGCCTCGGGACAGGGCCCTACGAGCAGTACTTC.

The chain couples TRBV19 to TRBJ2-1; 8 nucleotides match TRBD2. The V gene end was trimmed by 4 bases and the J gene end by 0 bases; junction bases not matched to a gene: 2. The CDR3 is 15 residues long. The germline V gene encodes CDR1 LNHDA and CDR2 SQIVND (reference sequence). CDR3 in amino acids: CASSTSGLSYNEQFF. The CDR3 DNA reads TGTGCCAGTAGTACTAGCGGGCTCTCCTACAATGAGCAGTTCTTC.

This clone was seen only once. V gene TRBV27 combines with J gene TRBJ2-5; D not resolved. The CDR3 spans 13 residues. The germline V gene encodes CDR1 MNHEY and CDR2 SMNVEV (reference sequence). Deletions cut 0 bases from V and 5 bases from J, with 7 bases between. CDR3 protein: CASSLSGRETQYF. The DNA for the CDR3 is TGTGCCAGCAGTTTATCTGGCCGCGAGACCCAGTACTTC.

The rearrangement joins TRBV28 to TRBJ2-7; D may correspond to TRBD1 or TRBD2 (6 bases each). This CDR3 is 14 amino acids long. V gave up 1 base and J gave up 2 bases, with 9 bases separating them. Germline assignment: CDR1 MDHEN and CDR2 SYDVKM. The CDR3: CASSLYREAYEQYF. CDR3 nucleotide sequence: TGTGCCAGCAGTTTATACAGGGAGGCCTACGAGCAGTACTTC. Full variable domain (outside the CDR3, taken from reference TRBV28 and TRBJ2-7): DVKVTQSSRYLVKRTGEKVFLECVQDMDHENMFWYRQDPGLGLRLIYFSYDVKMKEKGDIPEGYSVSREKKERFSLILESASTNQTSMYLCASSLYREAYEQYFGPGTRLTVT.

In DNA, the CDR3 is TGTGCCAGCAGCTTAGGGCAGGCAGGGGGCGCGAATAATCAGCCCCAGCATTTT. Its translation: CASSLGQAGGANNQPQHF. The chain combines TRBV7-9 with TRBJ1-5; TRBD1 agrees at 8 bases. Trimming at V came to 1 base and at J to 4 bases, leaving 12 bases not matched to a gene. The germline V gene has CDR1 SEHNR and CDR2 FQNEAQ (reference sequence). CDR3 length: 18 residues.

V is TRBV9 and J is TRBJ1-2, with D unclear. The CDR3 totals 12 residues. Trimming shortened V by 7 bases and J by 6 bases, and 13 bases separated the two germline ends. Germline values: CDR1 SGDLS, CDR2 YYNGEE. The CDR3 reads CASGGDDDGYTF. In DNA form, the CDR3 reads TGTGCCAGCGGTGGGGATGACGATGGCTACACCTTC.

J is TRBJ2-1 and V is TRBV7-7, with TRBD2 matching 7 bases. V trimming: 5 bases; J trimming: 9 bases; junction bases outside the gene matches: 16. The CDR3 has 16 residues. Germline V gene lookup returns CDR1 SSHAT and CDR2 FNYEAQ (reference sequence). CDR3 protein: CASSPRHVLARGEQFF. The CDR3 DNA follows: TGTGCCAGCAGCCCTCGACATGTACTAGCGAGGGGTGAGCAGTTCTTC.

J is TRBJ2-3 and V is TRBV6-5; no clear D gene. The germline V and J ends were trimmed by 2 bases and 4 bases, with 7 bases remaining between them. The CDR3 consists of 13 residues. The germline CDR1 and CDR2 sequences are MNHEY and SVGAGI. CDR3 protein: CASSYGGADTQYF. In DNA form, the CDR3 reads TGTGCCAGCAGTTACGGTGGGGCAGATACGCAGTATTTT.

The rearrangement joins TRBV4-2 to TRBJ2-7, with 7 bases that match TRBD2. Germline CDR1 is LGHNA and CDR2 is YNFKEQ. The ends lost 5 bases at V and 4 bases at J; junction bases unmatched: 8. The CDR3 loop spans 14 amino acids. CDR3 region: CASSVLGTTYEQYF. The CDR3 DNA sequence: TGTGCCAGCAGCGTCTTAGGGACTACATACGAGCAGTACTTC.

J is TRBJ2-2 and V is TRBV5-1; the D gene is possibly TRBD1 (5 bases). Trimming pared 4 bases from V and 0 bases from J, leaving 13 bases between. Per the germline V gene, CDR1 is SGHRS and CDR2 is YFSETQ. The CDR3 spans 16 residues. The CDR3 here is CASSPIPRANTGELFF. Written as DNA, the CDR3 is TGCGCCAGCAGCCCCATCCCCAGGGCGAACACCGGGGAGCTGTTTTTT.

The chain employs TRBV7-9 and TRBJ1-5; a possible D gene is TRBD1 (5 bases). Trimming took off 5 bases at V and 0 bases at J, with 17 bases between the two ends. From germline, CDR1 is SEHNR and CDR2 FQNEAQ (reference sequence). The CDR3 spans 17 residues. The DNA for the CDR3 is TGTGCCAGCAGCCTCGGGACGGGATCGTATAGCAATCAGCCCCAGCATTTT. As protein: CASSLGTGSYSNQPQHF.

The V and J genes are TRBV6-5 and TRBJ2-7, with D possibly matching TRBD2 (5 bases). Trimming cost V 0 bases and J 4 bases, with 13 bases left between them. Germline CDR1 MNHEY, CDR2 SVGAGI. The CDR3 is made up of 15 amino acids. The CDR3 coding sequence is TGTGCCAGCAGTTACTCGGGGAGCCCCCTTTACGAGCAGTACTTC. Amino acid sequence: CASSYSGSPLYEQYF.

The chain combines TRBV28 with TRBJ1-5, with a possible D match to TRBD1 (5 bases). Germline V gene lookup returns CDR1 MDHEN and CDR2 SYDVKM. The CDR3 is 15 residues long. Trimming pared 6 bases from V and 0 bases from J, leaving 12 bases between. This chain's CDR3 is CASSLTDNSNQPQHF. CDR3 sequence (DNA): TGTGCCAGCAGCCTGACGGACAATAGCAATCAGCCCCAGCATTTT.

This clone was recorded only once. The V call is TRBV19, the J call TRBJ2-3, with D tentatively TRBD2 (5 bases). Deletions cut 7 bases from V and 4 bases from J, with 12 bases between. Per germline, CDR1 LNHDA and CDR2 SQIVND (reference sequence). This CDR3 is 13 amino acids long. The CDR3 DNA reads as TGTGCCAGTACCGATGAGGGAGCAGATACGCAGTATTTT. As protein: CASTDEGADTQYF.

The genes are TRBV6-5 and TRBJ1-2; D is unresolved. V was pared by 2 bases and J by 4 bases, with 11 bases between. Germline V gene lookup returns CDR1 MNHEY and CDR2 SVGAGI. The CDR3 totals 14 residues. CDR3 sequence reads: CASSYQVGGYGYTF. CDR3 coding DNA: TGTGCCAGCAGTTACCAGGTTGGCGGCTATGGCTACACCTTC.

The chain carries TRBV28 and TRBJ1-2; possible D gene TRBD1, 5 bases. Trimming took off 6 bases at V and 7 bases at J, with 18 bases between the two ends. This CDR3 spans 14 amino acids. Germline assignment: CDR1 MDHEN and CDR2 SYDVKM. The CDR3 sequence: CASRTQGDYRGYTF. CDR3 coding DNA: TGTGCCAGCAGGACACAAGGGGACTACCGTGGCTACACCTTC.

The rearrangement joins TRBV19 to TRBJ2-5, with 7 bases identical to TRBD2. V lost 5 bases, J lost 5 bases, and 5 bases stayed unmatched. The germline CDR1 and CDR2 sequences are LNHDA and SQIVND (reference sequence). This CDR3 has 13 amino acids. CDR3 DNA: TGTGCCAGTAGTGGGGGGGGATGGGAGACCCAGTACTTC. Translated, it gives CASSGGGWETQYF.

The chain is built from TRBV9 and TRBJ1-3; weak D call: TRBD1 (5 bases). CDR3 length equals 15 residues. Germline V gives CDR1 SGDLS, CDR2 YYNGEE. The V gene lost 5 bases and the J gene lost 4 bases, with 16 bases spanning the gap. CDR3 sequence reads: CASSLVGGRGNTIYF. Written as DNA, the CDR3 is TGTGCCAGCAGTCTGGTCGGGGGTCGGGGAAACACCATATATTTT.

This clone came up once. The rearrangement links TRBV5-6 to TRBJ2-1; 7 nucleotides align to TRBD2. This CDR3 is 16 amino acids long. V was clipped by 0 bases and J by 6 bases; unmatched bases: 9. Germline V CDR1 and CDR2: SGHDT, YYEEEE. In DNA form, the CDR3 reads TGTGCCAGCAGCTTGGGGGACTATAGTTTATCCAATGAGCAGTTCTTC. Translated: CASSLGDYSLSNEQFF.

The genes are TRBV28 and TRBJ1-3; D remains ambiguous. This CDR3 comprises 15 residues. V lost 6 bases, J lost 8 bases, and 20 bases lay in between. Germline V CDR1 and CDR2: MDHEN, SYDVKM. The CDR3 spells CASSLTGIDKDTIYF. The CDR3 nucleotides are TGTGCCAGCAGCCTCACCGGGATAGACAAGGACACCATATATTTT.

The chain uses TRBV2 and TRBJ1-1; D possibly corresponds to TRBD1 (5 bases). This CDR3 spans 13 amino acids. V was cut by 8 bases and J by 4 bases, with 14 bases left in between. Germline V gene lookup returns CDR1 SNHLY and CDR2 FYNNEI. CDR3 DNA sequence: TGTGCCAGCTGGGGGTGGGGAAGCACTGAAGCTTTCTTT. It codes for CASWGWGSTEAFF.

This rearrangement joins TRBV11-3 to TRBJ2-5; D ambiguous. The CDR3 loop spans 14 amino acids. Germline V gene sequence: CDR1 SGHNT, CDR2 YENEEA. The V gene lost 2 bases and the J gene lost 4 bases, with 11 bases spanning the gap. The CDR3 DNA reads as TGTGCCAGCAGCTTACGTGGAGTGGGAGAGACCCAGTACTTC. This codes for CASSLRGVGETQYF.

The chain combines TRBV29-1 with TRBJ2-2, with TRBD1 identical over 8 bases. CDR3 length: 14 residues. V shed 5 bases and J 5 bases; nucleotides not matched to a gene: 7. Germline V gene data show CDR1 as SQVTM and CDR2 as ANQGSEA. The CDR3 DNA follows: TGCAGCGTTCCCAACACAGGGGGAACCGGGGAGCTGTTTTTT. It codes for CSVPNTGGTGELFF.